The text below deals with one T cell receptor (beta chain). Germline values: CDR1 MNHEY, CDR2 SVGAGI. This CDR3 contains 15 residues. The V end lost 7 bases, the J end lost 2 bases, and 17 bases lay between the germline ends. Original handling: Reference gene primer amplification in the assay estimated nucleated cell counts. TCRdb's copy holds only in-frame clones and misses some; the assay was immunoSEQ multiplex PCR. That table supplies the V and J calls and clone size; D and trimming were determined from the DNA. The table includes roughly 170,000 clones, roughly nine tenths detected once. These data belong to a study of blood T cell repertoires in COVID-19. Whole-study context: Specimens from acute and convalescent COVID-19 originated in the United States, Italy and Spain. T cells, B-cell-depleted T cells, or PBMCs provided the cDNA or gDNA that served as material.

Sequenced: peripheral blood. The chain combines TRBV6-5 with TRBJ1-1; D call uncertain. The TCR comes from an older man with active or convalescent COVID-19. The DNA for the CDR3 is TGTGCCAGCACCTCGGGGTCAAGCTTAAACACTGAAGCTTTCTTT. It encodes CASTSGSSLNTEAFF.